These T cell receptor beta chains were read from a single sample in a study of cytomegalovirus exposure and HLA in healthy donors. Profiled with immunoSEQ multiplex PCR; TCRdb holds only in-frame clones, not every one. In the table there are approximately 180,000 clones, roughly 80% of which are singletons. Sequences were obtained from PBMCs. The origin of the receptors is a woman aged 18-29 years in good health and CMV-seronegative. Both conserved end residues are part of each CDR3.

v_call: TRBV9; j_call: TRBJ2-5; cdr3_length: 16; cdr3_aa: CASSVEGGPVGETQYF
v_call: TRBV29-1; j_call: TRBJ2-1; cdr3_length: 14; cdr3_aa: CSVEDWGGSNEQFF
v_call: TRBV5-1; j_call: TRBJ2-7; cdr3_length: 13; cdr3_aa: CASSLGDSIRQYF
v_call: TRBV7-9; j_call: TRBJ1-3; cdr3_length: 16; cdr3_aa: CASSRTDNNFGNTIYF
v_call: TRBV4-3; j_call: TRBJ2-1; cdr3_length: 18; cdr3_aa: CASSQDWGGTQRSNEQFF
v_call: TRBV6-5; j_call: TRBJ2-1; cdr3_length: 16; cdr3_aa: CASSYSTGGAYNEQFF
v_call: TRBV27; j_call: TRBJ1-2; cdr3_length: 13; cdr3_aa: CASSLSGDYGYTF
v_call: TRBV4-3; j_call: -; cdr3_length: 15; cdr3_aa: CASSQDRGVSYEQYF
v_call: TRBV27; j_call: TRBJ2-3; cdr3_length: 16; cdr3_aa: CASSGLQGGFPDTQYF
v_call: TRBV5-1; j_call: TRBJ1-1; cdr3_length: 16; cdr3_aa: CASSNYFEGGSTEAFF
v_call: TRBV23-1; j_call: TRBJ2-7; cdr3_length: 15; cdr3_aa: CASSQAGTGYYEQYF